This passage covers 26 T cell receptor beta chains from one sample sequenced in a study of cytomegalovirus exposure and HLA in healthy donors. The study ran its PCR with 60 Vbeta and 13 Jbeta primers. This table comes from immunoSEQ multiplex PCR, and its TCRdb copy is limited to in-frame clones, with some not included. Of about 120,000 clones in the sample, approximately 10% were seen once. Sample: PBMCs. The source is a young woman in good health and CMV-seropositive.

This clone has only a few counts. This rearrangement joins TRBV27 to TRBJ2-5, with 11 bases identical to TRBD1. The end of the DNA fits TRBJ2-7 better, so the J call may be wrong. This CDR3 is 14 amino acids long. The germline gives CDR1 MNHEY, CDR2 SMNVEV (reference sequence). The CDR3 protein is CASTSGQGAYEQYF. DNA for the CDR3: TGTGCCAGCACCTCGGGACAGGGGGCCTACGAGCAGTACTTC.

This clone was recorded a few times. The CDR3 region has the DNA TGTGCCAGCAATGGGCAGGGCGGCCTTGCGCGTGAAGCTTTCTTT. The encoded protein is CASNGQGGLAREAFF. The chain joins TRBV2 to TRBJ1-1, with D possibly TRBD1 on 5 matching bases. V dropped 7 bases and J dropped 7 bases, with 22 bases sitting between them. CDR3 length: 15 residues. The germline V gene has CDR1 SNHLY and CDR2 FYNNEI.

This chain links TRBV6-5 with TRBJ2-1; 7 bases are shared with TRBD2. The V and J ends lost 10 bases and 10 bases, in that order; junction bases with no gene match: 7. Germline V gene data show CDR1 as MNHEY and CDR2 as SVGAGI. The CDR3 consists of 11 residues. This CDR3 is CATSTSVEQFF. The CDR3 bases are TGTGCCACCTCAACTAGCGTAGAGCAGTTCTTC.

The V and J genes are TRBV7-9 and TRBJ2-5, with D perhaps matching TRBD1 (6 bases). Germline values: CDR1 SEHNR, CDR2 FQNEAQ (reference sequence). V was shortened by 4 bases and J by 5 bases, with 20 bases between the two germline ends. The CDR3 sequence is 16 residues long. CDR3 coding DNA: TGTGCCAGCAGCTCAGGGGCAGCCAGCCCCCTGGAGACCCAGTACTTC. It yields the protein CASSSGAASPLETQYF.

The rearrangement uses TRBV29-1 and TRBJ1-1; perhaps TRBD1 as D (5 bases). The germline CDR1 and CDR2 sequences are SQVTM and ANQGSEA. The CDR3 totals 11 residues. The V end was cut by 5 bases, the J end by 10 bases, with 14 bases between. CDR3 coding DNA: TGCAGCGTTCGGCTGGACATGTTAGCTTTCTTT. This sequence encodes CSVRLDMLAFF.

This clone has only one observation. The V call is TRBV16, the J call TRBJ2-7, with 7 bases lining up with TRBD2. The CDR3 runs 15 residues. CDR1 and CDR2 from the germline V gene are KGHSY and FQNENV. After removal of 4 bases from V and 8 bases from J, the junction contained 14 bases not matched to a gene. The CDR3 spells CASSPTTTAGGKQYF. In DNA, the CDR3 is TGTGCCAGCAGCCCAACCACCACAGCCGGGGGGAAGCAGTACTTC.

The gene calls are TRBV4-2 and TRBJ2-7; the match to TRBD2 covers 7 bases. V was pared by 1 base and J by 3 bases, with 9 bases of the junction left unmatched. Germline V gene sequence: CDR1 LGHNA, CDR2 YNFKEQ. This CDR3 contains 16 residues. CDR3: CASSQVSWEGFYEQYF. The CDR3 DNA sequence: TGTGCCAGCAGCCAAGTATCGTGGGAGGGATTCTACGAGCAGTACTTC.

Written as DNA, the CDR3 is TGCGCCAGCAGCCACTGGGGAGGGACAGGGGAAGAGACCCAGTACTTC. Amino acids: CASSHWGGTGEETQYF. The V gene is TRBV4-1, the J gene TRBJ2-5, with 10 nucleotides matching TRBD1. CDR1 is MGHRA and CDR2 is YSYEKL in the germline V gene. The CDR3 contains 16 residues. V gave up 3 bases and J gave up 3 bases; unmatched junction bases: 7.

This clone has just a few counts. This rearrangement joins TRBV2 to TRBJ2-1, with 9 bases aligning to TRBD1. V gave up 2 bases and J gave up 7 bases; unmatched junction bases: 15. In germline, CDR1 is SNHLY, CDR2 FYNNEI. The CDR3 is 18 amino acids. This CDR3 reads CASSESVGGTGSWNEQFF. Here the CDR3 DNA reads TGTGCCAGCAGTGAATCGGTAGGTGGGACAGGGTCTTGGAATGAGCAGTTCTTC.

This clone was detected a few times. This chain uses TRBV7-9 with TRBJ2-3; 10 bases map to TRBD2. CDR3 length equals 16 residues. The germline V gene encodes CDR1 SEHNR and CDR2 FQNEAQ (reference sequence). V trimming: 2 bases; J trimming: 5 bases; junction bases outside the gene matches: 7. DNA of the CDR3: TGTGCCAGCAGCTTATTGAGCGGGAGGGCCCAAGATACGCAGTATTTT. Protein sequence: CASSLLSGRAQDTQYF.

This clone has only a few counts. V gene TRBV27 combines with J gene TRBJ2-7, with 8 bases lining up with TRBD1. V lost 2 bases and J lost 5; bases outside the gene matches: 5. There are 14 residues in the CDR3. CDR1 and CDR2 (germline): MNHEY, SMNVEV (reference sequence). The CDR3 loop is CASSLLGQGHEQYF. CDR3 sequence (DNA): TGTGCCAGCAGTTTACTCGGACAGGGCCACGAGCAGTACTTC.

At least ten counts were recorded for this clone. The chain is built from TRBV19 and TRBJ2-3, with D maybe TRBD1 (6 bases). Germline V gene sequence: CDR1 LNHDA, CDR2 SQIVND (reference sequence). The CDR3 has 15 amino acids. The V and J ends lost 4 bases and 4 bases respectively, with 15 bases between them. Here the CDR3 reads CASSTYREGSDTQYF. CDR3 sequence (DNA): TGTGCCAGTAGTACGTACAGGGAAGGGTCAGATACGCAGTATTTT.

There are a few counts of this clone. This chain joins TRBV4-1 and TRBJ1-1; the D gene is possibly TRBD1 (5 bases). Germline CDR1 reads MGHRA; CDR2 reads YSYEKL. This CDR3 has 14 amino acids. V was clipped by 2 bases and J by 5 bases, with 12 bases between them. For the CDR3, the DNA is TGCGCCAGCAGCCAACCGGGCGGGGGGACTGAAGCTTTCTTT. As protein: CASSQPGGGTEAFF.

This clone has only a few counts. This chain joins TRBV14 and TRBJ2-2; no reliable D call. There are 12 residues in the CDR3. Trimming left V 2 bases short and J 9 bases short, with 7 bases between. CDR1 SGHDN and CDR2 FVKESK come from the germline V gene. Here the CDR3 DNA reads TGTGCCAGCAGCCAATATTTGTGGGAGCTGTTTTTT. This encodes CASSQYLWELFF.

The chain has TRBV7-6 and TRBJ1-1, with 9 positions matching TRBD1. J gave up 1 base and V 5 bases, and 8 bases lay outside the gene matches. Germline V gives CDR1 SGHVS, CDR2 FNYEAQ. The CDR3 is 16 amino acids. In nucleotides, the CDR3 is TGTGCCAGCAGCCCCCCGGGACAGGGACCGAACACTGAAGCTTTCTTT. Its protein is CASSPPGQGPNTEAFF.

This clone showed up just a few times. The chain employs TRBV7-8 and TRBJ1-1; no definite D call. CDR1 SGHVS and CDR2 FQNEAQ come from the germline V gene. The V gene lost 0 bases and the J gene lost 8 bases, with 16 bases spanning the gap. This CDR3 has 15 amino acids. CDR3 sequence: CASSLAYRGNLEAFF. The CDR3 region has the DNA TGTGCCAGCAGCTTAGCGTACCGGGGAAATTTAGAAGCTTTCTTT.

This clone was counted a few times. V gene TRBV4-2 combines with J gene TRBJ2-1; D perhaps matches TRBD2 (6 bases). The CDR3 runs to 17 residues. V was clipped by 1 base and J by 1 base, with 14 bases between them. Germline CDR1 and CDR2: LGHNA and YNFKEQ. Here the CDR3 DNA reads TGTGCCAGCAGCCAAGGGCATAGCGGTCTTTCCTACAATGAGCAGTTCTTC. The encoded protein is CASSQGHSGLSYNEQFF.

This clone turned up a few times. The rearrangement joins TRBV5-4 to TRBJ1-4, with D possibly matching TRBD1 (5 bases). Germline CDR1 and CDR2: SGHNT and YYREEE (reference sequence). This CDR3 contains 14 residues. Trimming cost V 5 bases and J 0 bases, with 8 bases left between them. DNA of the CDR3: TGTGCCAGCAGTTGGGGCTCAACTAATGAAAAACTGTTTTTT. It specifies CASSWGSTNEKLFF.

This clone was seen a handful of times. V gene TRBV5-1 combines with J gene TRBJ2-3, with 8 bases fitting TRBD2. With 5 bases clipped from V and 4 bases from J, the junction kept 6 bases outside the gene matches. The CDR3 contains 14 residues. Germline CDR1 reads SGHRS; CDR2 reads YFSETQ. The CDR3 bases are TGCGCCAGCAGTCTCATTAGCGGGGCAGATACGCAGTATTTT. Protein product: CASSLISGADTQYF.

The rearrangement uses TRBV30 and TRBJ1-2; D not resolved. This CDR3 spans 12 amino acids. Trimming stripped 0 bases from V and 6 bases from J, with 8 bases between. CDR1 and CDR2 from the germline V gene are GTSNPN and SVGIG (reference sequence). CDR3 sequence reads: CAWSVLGDGYTF. DNA of the CDR3: TGTGCCTGGAGTGTACTTGGTGATGGCTACACCTTC.

This clone appeared once. The chain employs TRBV5-5 and TRBJ1-2; a weak D match, TRBD1 (5 bases). Deletions cut 0 bases from V and 5 bases from J, with 17 bases between. CDR3 length: 16 amino acids. Germline V gene data show CDR1 as SGHKS and CDR2 as YYEKEE (reference sequence). CDR3 loop: CASSLEFGREVYGYTF. The CDR3 DNA follows: TGTGCCAGCAGCTTGGAGTTCGGCAGGGAGGTGTATGGCTACACCTTC.

This clone was counted a few times. The chain links TRBV28 to TRBJ1-4; a weak D match, TRBD1 (6 bases). V was cut by 7 bases and J by 1 base, with 16 bases left in between. The CDR3 extends over 16 amino acids. Germline loops: CDR1 MDHEN, CDR2 SYDVKM. The CDR3 region is CASTRGGGLTNEKLFF. Here the CDR3 DNA reads TGTGCCAGCACACGAGGGGGGGGATTAACTAATGAAAAACTGTTTTTT. Using reference TRBV28 and TRBJ1-4 for the parts outside the CDR3, the full variable domain is DVKVTQSSRYLVKRTGEKVFLECVQDMDHENMFWYRQDPGLGLRLIYFSYDVKMKEKGDIPEGYSVSREKKERFSLILESASTNQTSMYLCASTRGGGLTNEKLFFGSGTQLSVL.

This clone came up a few times. In nucleotides, the CDR3 is TGTGCCAGCAGCTTGTCGTTTTGGGTGGGCGGCTACACCTTC. Amino acids: CASSLSFWVGGYTF. The chain is built from TRBV5-6 and TRBJ1-2; no reliable D call. The germline CDR1 and CDR2 sequences are SGHDT and YYEEEE. The CDR3 length is 14 residues. The V gene lost 1 base and the J gene lost 8 bases, with 15 bases spanning the gap.

This clone has a count of ten or more. The V gene is TRBV10-2, the J gene TRBJ2-3; 9 positions match TRBD2. Germline V gene lookup returns CDR1 WSHSY and CDR2 SAAADI. The J segment lost 6 bases and the V segment lost 2 bases, leaving 6 bases of the junction unmatched. The CDR3 extends over 15 amino acids. As DNA, the CDR3 is TGCGCCAGCAGTGAGGACATAGCGGGAGCGGATACGCAGTATTTT. This gives the protein CASSEDIAGADTQYF.

The chain recombines TRBV7-3 with TRBJ2-1; 7 bases align to TRBD1. Per the germline V gene, CDR1 is SGHTA and CDR2 is FQGTGA. The CDR3 spans 14 residues. V lost 0 bases, J lost 9 bases, and 5 bases stayed unmatched. Here the CDR3 DNA reads TGTGCCAGCAGCTTAACACCACAGGGGAGTGAGCAGTTCTTC. Protein: CASSLTPQGSEQFF.

This clone was observed a handful of times. The chain combines TRBV4-1 with TRBJ2-3, with D possibly matching TRBD1 (6 bases). Per germline, CDR1 MGHRA and CDR2 YSYEKL. This CDR3 spans 16 amino acids. Deletions cut 3 bases from V and 2 bases from J, with 15 bases between. This chain's CDR3 is CASSQGPGQPTDTQYF. The CDR3 DNA sequence: TGCGCCAGCAGCCAGGGACCTGGACAGCCCACAGATACGCAGTATTTT.